The 9 T cell receptor beta chains below were found in one sample sequenced in a study of T-cell memory formation after mild COVID-19. TCRdb called the 5' RACE reads again in MiXCR, with one record for every CDR3 protein. The sample has roughly 250,000 distinct CDR3 sequences, 16% seen once. The sequencing input was PBMCs or a T cell subset sorted from them (not recorded which). These receptor sequences come from a man younger than 30 who had mild COVID-19 (a few samples of this study predate the infection). Cell type and time point are not known.

This chain connects TRBV5-1 to TRBJ2-1; D gene uncertain. This CDR3 spans 13 amino acids. Trimming took 1 base from V and 9 from J, leaving 11 bases between them. Germline V CDR1 and CDR2: SGHRS, YFSETQ. CDR3 protein: CASSLSRVSEQFF. The DNA of the CDR3 is TGCGCCAGCAGCTTGAGCCGGGTCAGTGAGCAGTTCTTC.

This clonotype was found a few times. V is TRBV7-2 and J is TRBJ1-1; 8 bases agree with TRBD1. The germline V gene has CDR1 SGHTA and CDR2 FQGNSA. After removal of 6 bases from V and 12 bases from J, the junction contained 12 bases not matched to a gene. The CDR3 length is 13 residues. The CDR3 region is CASRGAGGALSFF. The CDR3 bases are TGTGCCAGCAGGGGGGCAGGGGGCGCGTTGTCTTTCTTT.

The chain couples TRBV5-1 to TRBJ2-1, with 12 bases aligning to TRBD2. CDR3 size: 15 residues. Germline CDR1 is SGHRS and CDR2 is YFSETQ. The J segment lost 2 bases and the V segment lost 7 bases, leaving 4 bases of the junction unmatched. Here the CDR3 DNA reads TGCGCCAGCGGTCGACTAGCGGGGGCCTACAATGAGCAGTTCTTC. Protein sequence: CASGRLAGAYNEQFF.

This clonotype has a handful of counts. V and J are TRBV5-1 and TRBJ2-5; a weak D match, TRBD1 (5 bases). The CDR3 consists of 14 residues. Trimming cost V 4 bases and J 5 bases, with 15 bases left between them. Germline lookup yields CDR1 SGHRS and CDR2 YFSETQ. As DNA, the CDR3 is TGCGCCAGCAGCATGGACATGCCGCCGGAGACCCAGTACTTC. Encoded protein: CASSMDMPPETQYF. Full variable domain (rest looked up from reference TRBV5-1 and TRBJ2-5): KAGVTQTPRYLIKTRGQQVTLSCSPISGHRSVSWYQQTPGQGLQFLFEYFSETQRNKGNFPGRFSGRQFSNSRSEMNVSTLELGDSALYLCASSMDMPPETQYFGPGTRLLVL.

This clonotype was observed a few times. This rearrangement joins TRBV2 to TRBJ2-1; D is uncertain. This CDR3 has 12 amino acids. CDR1 is SNHLY and CDR2 is FYNNEI in the germline V gene. The V gene lost 6 bases and the J gene lost 9 bases, with 12 bases spanning the gap. This CDR3 reads CASRPSLSEQFF. CDR3 DNA sequence: TGTGCCAGCAGGCCAAGCCTGAGTGAGCAGTTCTTC.

This clonotype appeared a few times. This chain uses TRBV12-3 or TRBV12-4 with TRBJ1-2; D gene uncertain. CDR3 length: 12 amino acids. Trimming took off 3 bases at V and 7 bases at J, with 9 bases between the two ends. The CDR3: CASSFNAFGYTF. The DNA for the CDR3 is TGTGCCAGCAGTTTTAACGCCTTTGGCTACACCTTC.

This clonotype appeared a few times. V is TRBV20-1 and J is TRBJ2-3; D perhaps matches TRBD2 (6 bases). This CDR3 comprises 14 residues. The V gene lost 0 bases and the J gene lost 4 bases, with 11 bases spanning the gap. Germline V lookup: CDR1 DFQATT, CDR2 SNEGSKA (reference sequence). The DNA of the CDR3 is TGCAGTGCTAGAGATTTGGAGGGCTCAGATACGCAGTATTTT. Protein: CSARDLEGSDTQYF.

This clonotype was recorded a few times. This chain uses TRBV14 with TRBJ1-1, with D unresolved. CDR3 size: 15 residues. Trimming took off 6 bases at V and 0 bases at J, with 14 bases between the two ends. Germline CDR1 SGHDN, CDR2 FVKESK. The CDR3 here is CASSPLGHMNTEAFF. In nucleotides, the CDR3 is TGTGCCAGCAGTCCCCTTGGGCACATGAACACTGAAGCTTTCTTT.

The J gene is TRBJ2-7, the V gene TRBV20-1; perhaps TRBD2 as D (7 bases). The V and J ends lost 1 base and 0 bases respectively, with 10 bases between them. From germline, CDR1 is DFQATT and CDR2 SNEGSKA (reference sequence). The CDR3 spans 14 residues. In nucleotides, the CDR3 is TGCAGTGCTAGAGGCGGGGGACACTCCTACGAGCAGTACTTC. Translation gives CSARGGGHSYEQYF.